What follows describes a single T cell receptor beta chain. Investigators reverse transcribed all isolated RNA, so they sequenced expressed TCRB transcripts. Sequenced by immunoSEQ multiplex PCR; TCRdb stores in-frame clones only, minus some. In the table there are roughly 240,000 clones, 68% of which are singletons. The CDR3 has 11 residues. V shed 6 bases and J shed 9 bases, with 12 bases lying between them. CDR1 is SQVTM and CDR2 is ANQGSEA in the germline V gene. This specimen belongs to a study of beta chain features in type 1 diabetes. One heparinised draw, averaging roughly 0.12 L, was taken per donor.

The chain recombines TRBV29-1 with TRBJ2-1; D is possibly TRBD1 (6 bases). Material: naive CD4+ T cells from blood. The receptor comes from a man between 25 and 39 years old in good health. The CDR3 DNA sequence: TGCAGCGTGGTAGGGGGTCGTGAGCAGTTCTTC. As protein: CSVVGGREQFF.